This TCR beta chain came from a study of cytomegalovirus exposure and HLA in healthy donors. The study's findings and limits: It was reported that the classifier diagnosed cytomegalovirus status with high specificity and sensitivity in both the original and validation cohorts. A later analysis reportedly identified an Asian-associated ancestry cluster as carrying fewer N-insertions than the approximately 730-donor mean.

PCR amplification relied on 60 Vbeta primers (plus 13 Jbeta primers). Only in-frame clones appear in the TCRdb table, and some are missing; sequencing was by immunoSEQ multiplex PCR. This table has a few hundred thousand clones, around 81% appearing once. About this clone: No antigen is known for it.

Sequences were obtained from PBMCs. The origin of this receptor is a woman aged 60-70 years in good health and CMV-seropositive.

The chain's CDR3 is CASSSRSSGGTEAFF. In DNA form, the CDR3 reads TGTGCCAGCAGCTCCAGGTCGTCCGGGGGCACTGAAGCTTTCTTT. V and J are TRBV7-2 and TRBJ1-1; D is possibly TRBD1 (5 bases). The CDR3 is 15 amino acids. The V end was cut by 4 bases, the J end by 4 bases, with 16 bases between. CDR1 is SGHTA and CDR2 is FQGNSA in the germline V gene. Based on the CDR3 plus reference TRBV7-2 and TRBJ1-1, the full variable domain is GAGVSQSPSNKVTEKGKDVELRCDPISGHTALYWYRQSLGQGLEFLIYFQGNSAPDKSGLPSDRFSAERTGGSVSTLTIQRTQQEDSAVYLCASSSRSSGGTEAFFGQGTRLTVV.